This T cell receptor (beta chain) is from a study of blood T cells in healthy people across ages. CDR1 is MGHRA, CDR2 YSYEKL, per germline. The V end lost 0 bases, the J end lost 8 bases, and 14 bases lay between the germline ends. The CDR3 has 15 residues. A note on this clonotype: Its specificity is not known.

Together with a sample-barcoded 5' primer, a J-beta primer mix was included in a second PCR lasting roughly 7 to 11 cycles. In TCRdb, the 5' RACE reads were re-called with MiXCR into one record per CDR3 protein. The data contain some 1,500,000 distinct CDR3 sequences, approximately 42% of them singletons. Overall study findings and caveats: Getting older went along with TCR beta diversity per million T cells dropping roughly linearly.

The chain carries TRBV4-1 and TRBJ2-1; no firm D call. The source material was blood. This sequence originates from a woman under 30 in good health. The chain's CDR3 is CASSQEKVGEDEQFF. The CDR3 nucleotides read TGCGCCAGCAGCCAAGAGAAGGTCGGCGAGGATGAGCAGTTCTTC.